A selection of T cell receptor beta chains follows, all from one sample in a study of blood T cell repertoires in COVID-19. Assay: immunoSEQ multiplex PCR; the TCRdb copy retains only in-frame clones and omits some. The repertoire holds roughly 240,000 clones, with approximately 85% as singletons. The material sequenced was PBMCs or T cells enriched from blood (not recorded which). The source is a woman aged 45 to 65 who had recovered from COVID-19. The CDR3 runs from the conserved cysteine through the conserved F or W. The order of the fields is V gene, CDR3 length, clone size, D gene, CDR3 protein. The D gene is left open where the match is weak. Rows may omit the clone size; those that give it use once, few, many or a size class.

V gene: TRBV6-5
CDR3 length: 15
clone size: -
D gene: TRBD1
CDR3 protein: CASGGQGEWDEKLFF

V gene: TRBV10-3
CDR3 length: 15
clone size: -
D gene: TRBD2
CDR3 protein: CAISRRVAGDHEQYF

V gene: TRBV28
CDR3 length: 15
clone size: -
D gene: -
CDR3 protein: CASSLDSMRDYEQYF

V gene: TRBV25-1
CDR3 length: 11
clone size: once
D gene: -
CDR3 protein: CASRGTAEAFF

V gene: TRBV19
CDR3 length: 15
clone size: -
D gene: -
CDR3 protein: CASSSWGGRVQPQHF

V gene: TRBV9
CDR3 length: 16
clone size: -
D gene: -
CDR3 protein: CASSVGESLYNEKLFF

V gene: TRBV18
CDR3 length: 15
clone size: -
D gene: TRBD1
CDR3 protein: CASSSVLTGATEAFF

V gene: TRBV9
CDR3 length: 16
clone size: -
D gene: -
CDR3 protein: CASSVDQGGSGETQYF

V gene: TRBV7-3
CDR3 length: 16
clone size: -
D gene: TRBD2
CDR3 protein: CASSLGSGRVGETQYF

V gene: TRBV21-1
CDR3 length: 15
clone size: -
D gene: -
CDR3 protein: CASSKRRTVNEKLFF

V gene: TRBV28
CDR3 length: 19
clone size: few
D gene: -
CDR3 protein: CASSLVGSLEASESYEQYF

V gene: TRBV25-1
CDR3 length: 14
clone size: -
D gene: TRBD1
CDR3 protein: CASSVQGAAAEAFF

V gene: TRBV9
CDR3 length: 15
clone size: -
D gene: -
CDR3 protein: CASSVATGVSYEQYF

V gene: TRBV7-9
CDR3 length: 14
clone size: few
D gene: -
CDR3 protein: CASSRDFRNYGYTF

V gene: TRBV4-1
CDR3 length: 14
clone size: -
D gene: -
CDR3 protein: CASASGRYTDTQYF

V gene: TRBV21-1
CDR3 length: 18
clone size: -
D gene: -
CDR3 protein: CASSKGSGQGGMNTEAFF

V gene: TRBV27
CDR3 length: 15
clone size: once
D gene: -
CDR3 protein: CASSLYSGGGQPQHF

V gene: TRBV5-1
CDR3 length: 15
clone size: -
D gene: -
CDR3 protein: CASSYATDPGETQYF

V gene: TRBV5-5
CDR3 length: 14
clone size: -
D gene: TRBD2
CDR3 protein: CASSLTSSQETQYF

V gene: TRBV10-1
CDR3 length: 14
clone size: -
D gene: TRBD1
CDR3 protein: CASSGDSRPGELFF

V gene: TRBV5-5
CDR3 length: 14
clone size: -
D gene: -
CDR3 protein: CASSIRGGSHGYTF

V gene: TRBV28
CDR3 length: 13
clone size: -
D gene: TRBD1
CDR3 protein: CASSSTGSLRYTF

V gene: TRBV19
CDR3 length: 15
clone size: -
D gene: TRBD1
CDR3 protein: CASRNAGQGGTEAFF

V gene: TRBV6-5
CDR3 length: 15
clone size: once
D gene: -
CDR3 protein: CASSYGTYRSYEQYF

V gene: TRBV10-3
CDR3 length: 14
clone size: -
D gene: TRBD2
CDR3 protein: CAISPAGGRHEQFF

V gene: TRBV19
CDR3 length: 18
clone size: -
D gene: -
CDR3 protein: CASSIRGRGQDTYNEQFF

V gene: TRBV7-8
CDR3 length: 14
clone size: -
D gene: TRBD1
CDR3 protein: CASSLDRGNEKLFF

V gene: TRBV4-3
CDR3 length: 17
clone size: -
D gene: -
CDR3 protein: CASSQGDPLATWNEQFF

V gene: TRBV18
CDR3 length: 14
clone size: -
D gene: -
CDR3 protein: CASSPKGGGQPQHF

V gene: TRBV4-1
CDR3 length: 15
clone size: -
D gene: -
CDR3 protein: CASSQEVVSGNTIYF

V gene: TRBV14
CDR3 length: 15
clone size: -
D gene: TRBD2
CDR3 protein: CASSQGLNSHNEQFF

V gene: TRBV28
CDR3 length: 16
clone size: -
D gene: -
CDR3 protein: CASSTTDWLSTDTQYF

V gene: TRBV7-9
CDR3 length: 15
clone size: -
D gene: TRBD2
CDR3 protein: CASSFIRTSIWEQFF

V gene: TRBV29-1
CDR3 length: 13
clone size: -
D gene: TRBD2
CDR3 protein: CSVESASGDTQYF

V gene: TRBV10-1
CDR3 length: 14
clone size: -
D gene: TRBD1
CDR3 protein: CASRETRQGGEAFF

V gene: TRBV19
CDR3 length: 16
clone size: -
D gene: TRBD1
CDR3 protein: CASSITGDRVNSPLHF

V gene: TRBV27
CDR3 length: 16
clone size: -
D gene: -
CDR3 protein: CASSFGGRYSYNEQFF

V gene: TRBV28
CDR3 length: 12
clone size: -
D gene: -
CDR3 protein: CAMRPLSGGYTF

V gene: TRBV30
CDR3 length: 14
clone size: -
D gene: -
CDR3 protein: CAWSPGERIDEQYF

V gene: TRBV7-9
CDR3 length: 15
clone size: few
D gene: TRBD2
CDR3 protein: CASSSSGTSAETQYF

V gene: TRBV6-2/TRBV6-3
CDR3 length: 18
clone size: -
D gene: TRBD1
CDR3 protein: CASSPRGQGALPNYGYTF

V gene: TRBV12-5
CDR3 length: 13
clone size: few
D gene: -
CDR3 protein: CASGLGIYNEQFF

V gene: TRBV11-3
CDR3 length: 14
clone size: -
D gene: -
CDR3 protein: CASSSSPSGNTIYF

V gene: TRBV2
CDR3 length: 16
clone size: -
D gene: TRBD2
CDR3 protein: CASSGALAETTGELFF

V gene: TRBV28
CDR3 length: 15
clone size: -
D gene: TRBD1
CDR3 protein: CASSLAGGGNEKLFF

V gene: TRBV7-2
CDR3 length: 14
clone size: -
D gene: -
CDR3 protein: CASSRIRENSPLHF

V gene: TRBV29-1
CDR3 length: 16
clone size: -
D gene: -
CDR3 protein: CSVAGSGFSGANVLTF

V gene: TRBV4-1
CDR3 length: 17
clone size: -
D gene: TRBD2
CDR3 protein: CASSQVLAGVVTGELFF

V gene: TRBV6-5
CDR3 length: 14
clone size: once
D gene: -
CDR3 protein: CASSYSIRSYEQYF

V gene: TRBV4-1
CDR3 length: 14
clone size: -
D gene: TRBD1
CDR3 protein: CASSHSDRAYEQYF

V gene: TRBV19
CDR3 length: 15
clone size: -
D gene: TRBD1
CDR3 protein: CASSSTGGANDEQFF

V gene: TRBV10-1
CDR3 length: 16
clone size: -
D gene: TRBD1
CDR3 protein: CASRDIQGAYTGELFF

V gene: TRBV7-9
CDR3 length: 15
clone size: -
D gene: -
CDR3 protein: CASSHRVGNTGELFF

V gene: TRBV10-1
CDR3 length: 13
clone size: -
D gene: -
CDR3 protein: CASSGQLNTEAFF

V gene: TRBV5-5
CDR3 length: 17
clone size: -
D gene: TRBD1
CDR3 protein: CASSLTGQNKRGETQYF

V gene: TRBV27
CDR3 length: 18
clone size: -
D gene: -
CDR3 protein: CASSPHRVLTSGANVLTF

V gene: TRBV5-4
CDR3 length: 18
clone size: -
D gene: -
CDR3 protein: CASSSGYRDFWDTDTQYF

V gene: TRBV23-1
CDR3 length: 16
clone size: once
D gene: TRBD1
CDR3 protein: CASSPLKTGVCQPQHF

V gene: TRBV2
CDR3 length: 13
clone size: -
D gene: -
CDR3 protein: CASSDELNYGYTF